The source of this TCR beta chain is a study of Ad26.COV2.S vaccination and SARS-CoV-2 variants (dated by TCRdb to the early 2020s). About the investigation overall: Donors in the vaccine arm were drawn from COV1001, a multicentre, randomized, double-blind, placebo-controlled phase I-IIa trial testing Ad26.COV2.S in healthy adults. Dosing of Ad26.COV2.S was intramuscular, at either 5x10^10 or 1x10^11 viral particles, delivered as one shot or as two shots spaced 56 days apart. The TCR-sequenced set comprised approximately 30 samples: some 20 Ad26.COV2.S vaccine recipients, 5 placebo recipients and 8 SARS-CoV-2 convalescent individuals. Trial participants were randomized into five groups of five: low-dose or high-dose Ad26.COV2.S given once or twice, or placebo on both occasions. The specificity and breadth of SARS-CoV-2-reactive T cell receptors after Ad26.COV2.S vaccination were assessed by TCRbeta repertoire sequencing. Throughout the experiments and outcome assessment, investigators stayed blinded to trial group allocation. Summary of the overall study and its limitations: The study was not powered to compare responses between vaccine doses or regimens. The authors noted that total T cell responses may have been underestimated by the TCR breadth and depth analyses. Ad26.COV2.S recipients had higher spike-specific TCR breadth than placebo recipients (P = 0.0014). Vaccine and placebo recipients had similar non-spike TCR breadth, a finding consistent with the vaccine containing only spike. After vaccination, substantial breadth of spike-specific CD8+ and CD4+ T cell responses was reported.

On this clone: No antigen is known for it. Base qualities are missing; no much larger clone stands one base away.

The immunoSEQ Assay was the method used to sequence TCRbeta CDR3 regions. After extraction, genomic DNA underwent amplification by bias-controlled multiplex PCR, followed by high-throughput sequencing. The authors' pipeline ran thus. To quantify the absolute abundance of every unique TCRbeta CDR3 region, sequences were collapsed and filtered. T cell fraction was estimated by normalizing TCRbeta template counts to usable DNA, which was measured by amplifying reference genes present in all nucleated cells. Repertoire TCRs were annotated as SARS-CoV-2-specific by exact matching of V gene, CDR3 amino acid sequence and J gene to a known reactive TCR set. MIRA supplied the reference SARS-CoV-2 TCR set, which was filtered for enrichment in COVID-19-positive ImmuneCODE repertoires so that public or cross-reactive TCRs were removed. Using the MIRA antigens, annotated TCRs were further analysed by specific ORF or by position within an ORF. Depth was the summed frequency of annotated unique rearrangements, while breadth was defined as annotated unique rearrangements over total unique productive rearrangements. TCR breadth was compared between groups using two-sided Wilcoxon rank-sum tests. Held by TCRdb, this immuneACCESS table contains in-frame sequences only and omits some clones. Under half of the omission traces to an unresolved V gene where checked; the cause of the rest is unknown. V, J and clone size are those of that table, while D and trimming were read from the DNA. For this sample the table gives under 500,000 clones, of which around 92% were detected only once. In total, the top ten clones hold about 1.7% of the sample.

Per the publication, the treatment or condition label means: approximately 18 received Ad26.COV2.S at low or high dose, single or two shots; 5 received placebo; per-sample allocation not given. Repertoires of vaccine and placebo recipients were sequenced from samples taken on day 63 after the first injection. Cohort 1b enrolled 20 to 30 adults aged 18-55 years at a single site in Boston, USA, between 29 July and 7 August 2020. Ad26.COV2.S was a replication-incompetent adenovirus type 26 vector that expressed a prefusion-stabilized SARS-CoV-2 spike protein derived from the original Wuhan strain. The germline V gene (reference sequence) sets CDR1 to SEHNR and CDR2 to FQNEAQ. The CDR3 sequence holds 15 residues, the cysteine and phenylalanine included. The read is trimmed to its CDR3 DNA, 45 bases read in frame from base 1. V was cut back by 3 bases and J by 0 bases, leaving a gap of 9 bases between them.

This specimen was peripheral blood, taken in a trial of Ad26.COV2.S vaccine versus placebo. The receptor was isolated from a person aged 18-65 years who received the Ad26.COV2.S COVID-19 vaccine or a placebo. Recombination connected TRBV7-9 to TRBJ1-3; the D segment cannot be called with confidence. The CDR3 protein sequence reads: CASSFFPSSGNTIYF. The DNA sequence is given as TGTGCCAGCAGCTTTTTTCCGAGCTCTGGAAACACCATATATTTT.